This TCR beta chain was recorded in a study of blood T cell repertoires in COVID-19. Here immunoSEQ multiplex PCR was the method, and the copy in TCRdb shows in-frame clones only, minus some. Here the sample spans around 99,000 clones, around 80% being singletons. This CDR3 contains 15 residues. Trimming left V 1 base short and J 0 bases short, with 9 bases between. The germline CDR1 and CDR2 sequences are MNHEY and SVGAGI. This chain joins TRBV6-5 and TRBJ1-1, with D possibly TRBD1 on 5 matching bases. The TCR sequence derives from a woman older than 75 with active or convalescent COVID-19. Sequenced material: peripheral blood. The CDR3 DNA reads as TGTGCCAGCAGTTACTGGGGGGGGTTGAACACTGAAGCTTTCTTT. Amino acids: CASSYWGGLNTEAFF.